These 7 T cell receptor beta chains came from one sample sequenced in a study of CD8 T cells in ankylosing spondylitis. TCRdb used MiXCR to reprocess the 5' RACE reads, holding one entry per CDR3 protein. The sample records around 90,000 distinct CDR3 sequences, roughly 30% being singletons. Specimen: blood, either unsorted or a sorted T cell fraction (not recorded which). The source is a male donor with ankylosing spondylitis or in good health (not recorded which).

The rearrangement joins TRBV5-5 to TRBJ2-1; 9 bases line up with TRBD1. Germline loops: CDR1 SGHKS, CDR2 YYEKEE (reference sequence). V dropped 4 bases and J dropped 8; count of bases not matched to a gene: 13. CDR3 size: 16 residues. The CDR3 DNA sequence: TGTGCCAGCAGCAGAACCTCCGGGACAGGGTCCGATGAGCAGTTCTTC. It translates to CASSRTSGTGSDEQFF.

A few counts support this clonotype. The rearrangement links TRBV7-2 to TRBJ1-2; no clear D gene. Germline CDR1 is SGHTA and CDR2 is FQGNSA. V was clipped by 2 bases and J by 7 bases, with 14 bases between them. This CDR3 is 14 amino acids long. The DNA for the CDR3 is TGTGCCAGCAGCTTAATGTCAGCAGATTCTGGCTACACCTTC. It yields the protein CASSLMSADSGYTF. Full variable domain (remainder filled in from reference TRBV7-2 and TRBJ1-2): GAGVSQSPSNKVTEKGKDVELRCDPISGHTALYWYRQSLGQGLEFLIYFQGNSAPDKSGLPSDRFSAERTGGSVSTLTIQRTQQEDSAVYLCASSLMSADSGYTFGSGTRLTVV.

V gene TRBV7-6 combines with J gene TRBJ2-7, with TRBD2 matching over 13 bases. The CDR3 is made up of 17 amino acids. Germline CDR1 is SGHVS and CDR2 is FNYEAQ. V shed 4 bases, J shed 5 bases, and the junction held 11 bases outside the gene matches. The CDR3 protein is CASSSQAGLAGVNEQYF. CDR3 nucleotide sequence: TGTGCCAGCAGCTCCCAGGCCGGACTAGCGGGAGTCAACGAGCAGTACTTC.

The CDR3 coding sequence is TGCAGTGCTCTCGCCGGGGCACTGCGGGAGGCCCAGTACTTC. It encodes CSALAGALREAQYF. This rearrangement joins TRBV20-1 to TRBJ2-5, with 8 bases matching TRBD2. V shed 5 bases, J shed 9 bases, and the junction held 14 bases outside the gene matches. Per the germline V gene, CDR1 is DFQATT and CDR2 is SNEGSKA (reference sequence). The CDR3 runs 14 residues.

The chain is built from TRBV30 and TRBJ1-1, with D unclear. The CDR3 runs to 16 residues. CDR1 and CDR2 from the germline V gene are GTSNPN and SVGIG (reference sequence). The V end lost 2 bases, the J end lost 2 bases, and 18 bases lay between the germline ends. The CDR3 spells CAWSKYGPTSNTEAFF. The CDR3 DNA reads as TGTGCCTGGAGTAAGTACGGTCCCACATCCAACACTGAAGCTTTCTTT.

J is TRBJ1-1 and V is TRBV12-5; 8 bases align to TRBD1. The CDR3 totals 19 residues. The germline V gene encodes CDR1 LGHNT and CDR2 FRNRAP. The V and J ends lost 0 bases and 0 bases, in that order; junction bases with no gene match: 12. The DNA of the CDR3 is TGTGCTAGTGGTTTGGTGTTTATGGGTGGACAGGGATTGAACACTGAAGCTTTCTTT. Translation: CASGLVFMGGQGLNTEAFF.

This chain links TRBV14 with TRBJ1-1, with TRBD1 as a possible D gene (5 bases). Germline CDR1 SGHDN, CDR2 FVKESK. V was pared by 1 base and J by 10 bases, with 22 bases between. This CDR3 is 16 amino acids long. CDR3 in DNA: TGTGCCAGCAGCCAAGGTCCCCGGGACCCGACCTTGGGAGCTTTCTTT. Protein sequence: CASSQGPRDPTLGAFF.